These 23 T cell receptor beta chains came from one sample sequenced in a study of T-cell memory formation after mild COVID-19. Each CDR3 protein gets one entry after TCRdb re-called the 5' RACE reads with MiXCR. Among roughly 160,000 distinct CDR3 sequences listed, under 14% were seen once. Sequenced input: PBMCs or a T cell subset sorted from them (not recorded which). Receptors originate from a man between 18 and 35 years old who had mild COVID-19 (a few samples of this study predate the infection). Cell type and time point are not known.

The V and J genes are TRBV29-1 and TRBJ2-7; 11 positions agree with TRBD1. Per germline, CDR1 SQVTM and CDR2 ANQGSEA. This CDR3 comprises 14 residues. V was clipped by 3 bases and J by 6 bases; unmatched bases: 7. This chain's CDR3 is CSVEKGTGGSEQYF. CDR3 in DNA: TGCAGCGTTGAGAAAGGGACAGGGGGGAGCGAGCAGTACTTC.

J is TRBJ2-4 and V is TRBV20-1, with TRBD1 identical over 7 bases. In germline, CDR1 is DFQATT, CDR2 SNEGSKA (reference sequence). V was clipped by 5 bases and J by 7 bases; unmatched bases: 11. CDR3 length: 14 amino acids. The CDR3 sequence: CSAQQPGQQNIQYF. As DNA, the CDR3 is TGCAGTGCTCAGCAACCGGGACAGCAGAACATTCAGTACTTC.

This clonotype has only a few counts. The rearrangement joins TRBV18 to TRBJ2-7; possibly TRBD1 or TRBD2 for D (5 bases each). V lost 4 bases and J 3 bases, leaving 16 bases between the germline ends. This CDR3 comprises 15 residues. Germline V CDR1 and CDR2: KGHSH, LQKENI. The CDR3 loop reads CASSLGAAGIYEQYV. CDR3 nucleotides: TGTGCCAGCTCACTCGGAGCGGCAGGGATCTACGAGCAGTACGTC.

The chain recombines TRBV7-9 with TRBJ1-5; D call uncertain. The CDR3 length is 15 residues. Germline V CDR1 and CDR2: SEHNR, FQNEAQ (reference sequence). The V gene lost 2 bases and the J gene lost 7 bases, with 15 bases spanning the gap. CDR3 DNA sequence: TGTGCCAGCAGCTTAACCGGGTCCGTTTCCCAGCCCCAGCATTTT. Its protein is CASSLTGSVSQPQHF.

CDR3 sequence (DNA): TGTGCCAGCAGTCAAGACAGCATGATAGGGCAGTTCTTC. Translated: CASSQDSMIGQFF. V is TRBV7-2 and J is TRBJ2-1; tentative D call: TRBD1 (5 bases). Germline assignment: CDR1 SGHTA and CDR2 FQGNSA. The CDR3 covers 13 residues. Trimming stripped 6 bases from V and 12 bases from J, with 18 bases between.

This CDR3 reads CSAGDWRETQYF. The CDR3 DNA reads as TGCAGTGCTGGGGACTGGAGAGAGACCCAGTACTTC. The chain has TRBV20-1 and TRBJ2-5; D perhaps matches TRBD2 (6 bases). Per the germline V gene, CDR1 is DFQATT and CDR2 is SNEGSKA (reference sequence). V lost 5 bases and J lost 4, with 11 bases in between. The CDR3 runs to 12 residues.

The chain is built from TRBV20-1 and TRBJ2-5; D call uncertain. Trimming stripped 5 bases from V and 1 base from J, with 14 bases between. In germline, CDR1 is DFQATT, CDR2 SNEGSKA (reference sequence). The CDR3 has 14 amino acids. The CDR3 DNA is TGCAGTGCTCAACGATTCGGCGCCCAAGAGACCCAGTACTTC. Residues: CSAQRFGAQETQYF.

This clonotype was picked up a small number of times. The J gene is TRBJ1-1, the V gene TRBV5-6; the match to TRBD1 covers 7 bases. Per the germline V gene, CDR1 is SGHDT and CDR2 is YYEEEE. Germline trimming cut 4 bases from V and 6 bases from J; bases unmatched to any gene: 12. This CDR3 has 15 residues. CDR3 residues: CASSPSGGGSAEAFF. CDR3 bases: TGTGCCAGCAGCCCAAGTGGAGGGGGCAGTGCTGAAGCTTTCTTT. Full variable domain (rest looked up from reference TRBV5-6 and TRBJ1-1): DAGVTQSPTHLIKTRGQQVTLRCSPKSGHDTVSWYQQALGQGPQFIFQYYEEEERQRGNFPDRFSGHQFPNYSSELNVNALLLGDSALYLCASSPSGGGSAEAFFGQGTRLTVV.

This clonotype came up a few times. The chain joins TRBV5-4 to TRBJ2-7; 8 nucleotides agree with TRBD2. The germline CDR1 and CDR2 sequences are SGHNT and YYREEE (reference sequence). V was clipped by 5 bases and J by 0 bases; unmatched bases: 4. The CDR3 runs 14 residues. The CDR3 loop reads CASSREGDSYEQYF. Here the CDR3 DNA reads TGTGCCAGCAGTCGGGAGGGGGACTCCTACGAGCAGTACTTC.

This clonotype was counted a few times. The chain combines TRBV20-1 with TRBJ2-1, with D possibly TRBD1 on 5 matching bases. Deletions cut 0 bases from V and 9 bases from J, with 18 bases between. The CDR3 is made up of 15 amino acids. From germline, CDR1 is DFQATT and CDR2 SNEGSKA (reference sequence). The CDR3 bases are TGCAGTGCTAGAGATTCGGAGCACAGGAGACGTGAGCAGTTCTTC. Its protein is CSARDSEHRRREQFF.

The genes are TRBV20-1 and TRBJ1-1, with D unclear. V was pared by 8 bases and J by 1 base, with 11 bases between. Germline V gene lookup returns CDR1 DFQATT and CDR2 SNEGSKA (reference sequence). This CDR3 has 12 residues. In nucleotides, the CDR3 is TGCAGTACACAGCAACCGAACACTGAAGCTTTCTTT. This encodes CSTQQPNTEAFF.

The rearrangement links TRBV2 to TRBJ2-5; no clear D gene. Trimming stripped 4 bases from V and 4 bases from J, with 10 bases between. The CDR3 runs to 13 residues. CDR1 is SNHLY and CDR2 is FYNNEI in the germline V gene. The CDR3 protein is CASSVSLRETQYF. Here the CDR3 DNA reads TGTGCCAGCAGTGTTTCCCTCAGAGAGACCCAGTACTTC. Using reference TRBV2 and TRBJ2-5 for the parts outside the CDR3, the full variable domain is EPEVTQTPSHQVTQMGQEVILRCVPISNHLYFYWYRQILGQKVEFLVSFYNNEISEKSEIFDDQFSVERPDGSNFTLKIRSTKLEDSAMYFCASSVSLRETQYFGPGTRLLVL.

This clonotype has a handful of counts. The CDR3 DNA is TGTGCCAGCAGCTACCGGGCTGAGACCCAGTACTTC. Translating it yields CASSYRAETQYF. This sequence joins TRBV7-2 and TRBJ2-5; D is unclear. Per germline, CDR1 SGHTA and CDR2 FQGNSA. The ends were cut back, 4 bases at V and 5 bases at J, with 8 bases in the middle. This CDR3 contains 12 residues.

J is TRBJ1-5 and V is TRBV27; tentative D call: TRBD1 (5 bases). The V gene's germline CDR1 is MNHEY and CDR2 SMNVEV (reference sequence). Trimming removed 6 bases at V and 2 bases at J, with 11 bases between. This CDR3 contains 14 residues. CDR3 sequence: CASRFGGGNQPQHF. The CDR3 region has the DNA TGTGCCAGCAGGTTCGGGGGAGGCAATCAGCCCCAGCATTTT.

There are a few counts of this clonotype. V and J are TRBV20-1 and TRBJ2-1; TRBD1 matches at 7 bases. From germline, CDR1 is DFQATT and CDR2 SNEGSKA (reference sequence). The CDR3 covers 13 residues. After removal of 8 bases from V and 8 bases from J, the junction contained 12 bases not matched to a gene. The CDR3: CSSPDRVGDEQFF. The CDR3 coding sequence is TGCAGTTCGCCTGACAGGGTAGGCGATGAGCAGTTCTTC.

The CDR3 DNA sequence: TGTGCCAGCAGTTACTCGGGGAGGGATGGCTACACCTTC. Amino acid sequence: CASSYSGRDGYTF. V gene TRBV6-5 combines with J gene TRBJ1-2; D gene ambiguous. CDR1 MNHEY and CDR2 SVGAGI come from the germline V gene. V dropped 0 bases and J dropped 6 bases, with 8 bases sitting between them. The CDR3 has 13 amino acids.

This clonotype was seen more than once but under ten times. The chain carries TRBV29-1 and TRBJ2-3; 9 bases fit TRBD2. The ends lost 8 bases at V and 3 bases at J; junction bases unmatched: 12. Per the germline V gene, CDR1 is SQVTM and CDR2 is ANQGSEA. This CDR3 has 15 amino acids. The DNA of the CDR3 is TGCAGCCTCACGGGATTGGCGGGGGGGACAGATACGCAGTATTTT. This gives the protein CSLTGLAGGTDTQYF.

This clonotype was observed a handful of times. The chain links TRBV20-1 to TRBJ1-4; D unresolved. V was trimmed by 4 bases and J by 4 bases, leaving 10 bases between them. This CDR3 spans 13 amino acids. Germline V CDR1 and CDR2: DFQATT, SNEGSKA (reference sequence). The CDR3 region is CSATDTINEKLFF. CDR3 nucleotides: TGCAGTGCTACCGACACGATTAATGAAAAACTGTTTTTT.

The chain couples TRBV20-1 to TRBJ2-7; D not resolved. Trimming removed 6 bases from V and 5 bases from J, with 14 bases in between. Germline V gene sequence: CDR1 DFQATT, CDR2 SNEGSKA (reference sequence). The CDR3 has 12 residues. CDR3 in amino acids: CSAARDLNEQYF. DNA for the CDR3: TGCAGTGCCGCCAGAGACTTGAACGAGCAGTACTTC.

This clonotype turned up a few times. CDR3 amino acids: CASSHSGGRAYEQYF. The CDR3 coding sequence is TGTGCCAGCAGCCACAGCGGGGGCCGGGCCTACGAGCAGTACTTC. The rearrangement joins TRBV7-9 to TRBJ2-7; 8 bases line up with TRBD2. Trimming took 5 bases from V and 2 from J; bases not matched to a gene: 8. There are 15 residues in the CDR3. The germline V gene encodes CDR1 SEHNR and CDR2 FQNEAQ (reference sequence).

This clonotype was seen many times. The chain couples TRBV20-1 to TRBJ1-1, with a weak D call TRBD1 (6 bases). This CDR3 contains 16 residues. Germline assignment: CDR1 DFQATT and CDR2 SNEGSKA (reference sequence). CDR3 in DNA: TGCAGCCCCACGATCCCGCGATGGGGGGCGAACACTGAAGCTTTCTTT. Amino acids: CSPTIPRWGANTEAFF.

This chain joins TRBV12-3 or TRBV12-4 and TRBJ2-3, with 7 bases that match TRBD1. This CDR3 is built from 13 residues. The J segment lost 5 bases and the V segment lost 6 bases, leaving 5 bases of the junction unmatched. The CDR3 sequence: CASRPQGEDTQYF. The CDR3 DNA reads as TGTGCCAGCAGGCCTCAGGGGGAAGATACGCAGTATTTT.

This chain uses TRBV15 with TRBJ2-7; D is undetermined. Trimming took 1 base from V and 0 from J, leaving 7 bases between them. CDR1 LNHNV and CDR2 YYDKDF come from the germline V gene (reference sequence). The CDR3 is 14 residues long. The CDR3: CATSRGQISYEQYV. The CDR3 DNA reads as TGTGCCACCAGCAGAGGACAAATCTCCTACGAGCAGTACGTC.